A selection of T cell receptor beta chains follows, all from one sample in a study of persistence of HIV-infected CD4 T cells. Antigens of these TCRs are unknown. Produced via immunoSEQ multiplex PCR; TCRdb's table is partial and in-frame only. The repertoire holds under 20,000 clones, with about 65% as singletons. This specimen was CD4+ T cells sorted from PBMCs after approximately 19-hour stimulation, taken from a patient who received antiretroviral therapy. All receptors derive from an adult woman with HIV who was CMV-seropositive. Both conserved end residues are part of each CDR3.

v_call	cdr3_aa
TRBV7-2	CASSLGRLTEAFF
TRBV6-5	CASSYSPDTQYF
TRBV5-1	CASSLPNTGELFF
TRBV3-1/TRBV3-2	CASRVASGGRYEQYF
TRBV5-4	CASSIPGQGASGYTF
TRBV5-1	CASSPSYGQGETQYF
TRBV27	CASSWGGSNYGYTF
TRBV27	CASRDRAYTDTQYF
TRBV3-1/TRBV3-2	CASSQEGADYNEQFF
TRBV9	CASSPRTASYEQYF
TRBV15	CATSREGAVSGREQYF
TRBV9	CASSAGTGTYEQYF
TRBV18	CASSETRGTEAFF
TRBV5-4	CASSLANRGANVLTF
TRBV3-1/TRBV3-2	CASSQSPGAGELFF
TRBV14	CASSPVTVGEQYF
TRBV9	CASSVGGQSNYGYTF
TRBV30	CAWSLTSGGPGTQYF
TRBV7-3	CASSLNTGELFF